The 15 T cell receptor beta chains below were found in one sample sequenced in a study of T cell repertoires in cytomegalovirus infection. TCRdb reprocessed the reads with MiXCR, giving one entry per CDR3 protein. The profile covers about 770,000 distinct CDR3 sequences, with just under 30% appearing a single time and around 13% taken by the ten largest. What these receptors recognize is not known. This specimen consisted of cultured CD8+ T cells from PBMCs, obtained from culture after CMV antigen stimulation. The source of these receptors is a human donor in good health (CMV status not recorded). Some clones in this sample may be carry-over from other donors' samples.

The V call is TRBV20-1, the J call TRBJ2-7, with TRBD1 identical over 10 bases. This CDR3 spans 14 amino acids. Germline V gene lookup returns CDR1 DFQATT and CDR2 SNEGSKA (reference sequence). The V gene end was trimmed by 6 bases and the J gene end by 4 bases; junction bases not matched to a gene: 9. CDR3 sequence (DNA): TGCAGTGCAATCCGGGACAGGGGACCGTACGAGCAGTACGTC. Amino acids: CSAIRDRGPYEQYV.

In its sample, this clonotype was seen once. For the CDR3, the DNA is TGTGCCAGCAGCGTCCTCGGGGCCGGGAATGAGCAGTTCTTC. It is translated as CASSVLGAGNEQFF. This sequence joins TRBV9 and TRBJ2-1; tentatively, D is TRBD1 or TRBD2 (5 bases each). In germline, CDR1 is SGDLS, CDR2 YYNGEE. This CDR3 region has 14 residues. V was clipped by 2 bases and J by 7 bases, with 13 bases between them. Using reference TRBV9 and TRBJ2-1 for the parts outside the CDR3, the full variable domain is DSGVTQTPKHLITATGQRVTLRCSPRSGDLSVYWYQQSLDQGLQFLIQYYNGEERAKGNILERFSAQQFPDLHSELNLSSLELGDSALYFCASSVLGAGNEQFFGPGTRLTVL.

This chain links TRBV20-1 with TRBJ2-1; D is possibly TRBD2 (6 bases). V gave up 2 bases and J gave up 12 bases, with 17 bases separating them. This CDR3 comprises 13 residues. The germline V gene has CDR1 DFQATT and CDR2 SNEGSKA (reference sequence). The CDR3 DNA reads as TGCAGTGCTAGACCCCGGGCGGGGACTCCGCAGTTCTTC. It codes for CSARPRAGTPQFF.

In this sample, this clonotype turned up many times. The DNA for the CDR3 is TGTGCCAGCAGATTTCCTCCGGGACTAGAGGCGGGCGAGCAGTACGTC. Translating gives CASRFPPGLEAGEQYV. The chain has TRBV11-2 and TRBJ2-7; 8 bases are a match to TRBD2. CDR3 length: 16 amino acids. Unmatched junction bases numbered 16, after V lost 6 bases and J lost 6 bases. Germline V gene data show CDR1 as SGHAT and CDR2 as FQNNGV.

The CDR3 DNA reads TGTGCCAGCAGCCCGGAAGAGGGGCGATGGAACACTGAAGCTTTCTTT. Amino acid sequence: CASSPEEGRWNTEAFF. V is TRBV7-3 and J is TRBJ1-1; a possible D gene is TRBD1 (5 bases). Germline CDR1 SGHTA, CDR2 FQGTGA. The CDR3 consists of 16 residues. V lost 5 bases to trimming and J lost 1 base, with 17 bases between them. The whole variable domain, remainder taken from reference TRBV7-3 and TRBJ1-1, is GAGVSQTPSNKVTEKGKYVELRCDPISGHTALYWYRQSLGQGPEFLIYFQGTGAADDSGLPNDRFFAVRPEGSVSTLKIQRTERGDSAVYLCASSPEEGRWNTEAFFGQGTRLTVV.

This sequence joins TRBV4-1 and TRBJ1-1, with TRBD1 as a possible D gene (6 bases). CDR1 and CDR2 (germline): MGHRA, YSYEKL. V lost 0 bases and J lost 7, with 21 bases in between. The CDR3 has 17 residues. The CDR3 here is CASSQEGTGPGGNEAFF. The CDR3 DNA reads as TGCGCCAGCAGCCAAGAAGGAACAGGGCCCGGAGGGAATGAAGCTTTCTTT.

In its sample, this clonotype was seen a few times. The V call is TRBV12-5, the J call TRBJ2-2; D is perhaps TRBD1 or TRBD2 (6 bases each). V was pared by 2 bases and J by 4 bases, with 11 bases between. This CDR3 spans 15 amino acids. Germline CDR1 LGHNT, CDR2 FRNRAP. The CDR3 loop reads CASGLNGGGTGELFF. CDR3 DNA sequence: TGTGCTAGTGGTTTGAACGGGGGCGGCACCGGGGAGCTGTTTTTT.

This chain joins TRBV10-2 and TRBJ2-1; D gene uncertain. The V gene's germline CDR1 is WSHSY and CDR2 SAAADI. V was cut by 6 bases and J by 2 bases, with 17 bases left in between. The CDR3 extends over 16 amino acids. CDR3 bases: TGCGCCAGCAGAGGCCTTCGTGGACCGACCTACAATGAGCAGTTCTTC. It codes for CASRGLRGPTYNEQFF.

This clonotype was counted a few times. This chain joins TRBV7-8 and TRBJ1-1; D gene unclear. Germline V gene sequence: CDR1 SGHVS, CDR2 FQNEAQ. This CDR3 is 12 amino acids long. Trimming took off 5 bases at V and 7 bases at J, with 11 bases between the two ends. CDR3 in amino acids: CASSRIGSEAFF. Here the CDR3 DNA reads TGTGCCAGCAGCCGAATTGGTAGTGAAGCTTTCTTT.

The chain recombines TRBV5-1 with TRBJ2-3, with D possibly matching TRBD2 (5 bases). The germline V gene has CDR1 SGHRS and CDR2 YFSETQ. The length of the CDR3 is 18 residues. Trimming left V 2 bases short and J 0 bases short, with 19 bases between. The CDR3 protein is CASSFRPGRTGSTDTQYF. The CDR3 nucleotides are TGCGCCAGCAGCTTTCGCCCCGGTAGGACGGGGAGCACAGATACGCAGTATTTT.

This chain links TRBV19 with TRBJ1-2; D is unresolved. Germline-derived CDR1 and CDR2 are LNHDA and SQIVND (reference sequence). V gave up 7 bases and J gave up 8 bases, with 14 bases separating them. The CDR3 loop spans 12 amino acids. The CDR3 nucleotides are TGTGCCAGTAAAGTGAGGGCTGGAGGCTACACCTTC. Translated: CASKVRAGGYTF. Supplemented by reference TRBV19 and TRBJ1-2, the full variable domain reads DGGITQSPKYLFRKEGQNVTLSCEQNLNHDAMYWYRQDPGQGLRLIYYSQIVNDFQKGDIAEGYSVSREKKESFPLTVTSAQKNPTAFYLCASKVRAGGYTFGSGTRLTVV.

This clonotype was observed a handful of times. V and J are TRBV12-3 or TRBV12-4 and TRBJ2-7, with TRBD1 as a possible D gene (5 bases). CDR3 size: 14 residues. Deletions cut 3 bases from V and 2 bases from J, with 11 bases between. The CDR3 loop reads CASSFDSPPYEQYF. In DNA form, the CDR3 reads TGTGCCAGCAGTTTCGACAGTCCCCCCTACGAGCAGTACTTC.

This clonotype has more than one count but fewer than ten. The V and J genes are TRBV7-3 and TRBJ2-1; D possibly uses TRBD1 or TRBD2 (5 bases each). The CDR3 extends over 15 amino acids. Germline values: CDR1 SGHTA, CDR2 FQGTGA. Trimming shortened V by 0 bases and J by 0 bases, and 6 bases separated the two germline ends. The CDR3 nucleotides read TGTGCCAGCAGCTTAACGGGGGTCTCCTACAATGAGCAGTTCTTC. Protein: CASSLTGVSYNEQFF.

The rearrangement joins TRBV7-6 to TRBJ2-7; 8 bases align to TRBD1. There are 15 residues in the CDR3. CDR1 SGHVS and CDR2 FNYEAQ come from the germline V gene. Trimming cost V 8 bases and J 4 bases; bases outside gene matches: 13. In DNA form, the CDR3 reads TGTGCCAGCTCGCCCGGGGCAGGGGGCATGTACGAGCAGTACGTC. Translation: CASSPGAGGMYEQYV.

The chain uses TRBV19 and TRBJ2-5, with 10 nucleotides matching TRBD1. CDR3 length equals 18 residues. V was pared by 10 bases and J by 7 bases, with 24 bases of the junction left unmatched. CDR1 LNHDA and CDR2 SQIVND come from the germline V gene (reference sequence). CDR3 residues: CATSAPGQGTPPQGTQYF. The DNA for the CDR3 is TGTGCCACCTCCGCGCCGGGACAGGGGACGCCGCCTCAGGGGACCCAGTACTTC.